The clone carrying this TCR beta chain was observed a few times. The antigen is undetermined. CDR1 MNHEY and CDR2 SVGEGT come from the germline V gene. The CDR3 loop spans 13 amino acids. V was pared by 6 bases and J by 4 bases, with 13 bases between. Together with a sample-barcoded 5' primer, a J-beta primer mix was included in a second PCR lasting about 7 to 11 cycles. TCRdb passed the 5' RACE reads through MiXCR, listing each CDR3 protein once. Counted here are roughly 2 million distinct CDR3 sequences, less than 50% occurring once; the ten biggest clones make up over 2%. These data come from a study of blood T cells in healthy people across ages. Whole-study findings and limits: Relative to aged donors, long-lived donors carried more naive CD4+ cells and displayed higher diversity. A roughly linear age-dependent decrease characterized TCR beta diversity per million T cells.

V gene TRBV6-2 or TRBV6-3 combines with J gene TRBJ2-7; tentative D call: TRBD1 (6 bases). This receptor was obtained from a woman in her 40s in good health. Sample: blood. DNA for the CDR3: TGTGCCAGCAGGGAACAGGGACGGTACGAGCAGTACTTC. It yields the protein CASREQGRYEQYF.